The 11 T cell receptor beta chains presented below share a single source sample, sequenced in a study of T-cell memory formation after mild COVID-19. TCRdb recomputed calls from the 5' RACE reads with MiXCR, one row per CDR3 protein. The profile shows 350,000 to 450,000 distinct CDR3 sequences, 20% to 25% of them singletons. Sequencing was done on a sample of PBMCs or a T cell subset sorted from them (not recorded which). These TCRs come from an adult woman who had mild COVID-19 (a few samples of this study predate the infection). Cell type and time point are not known.

This rearrangement joins TRBV6-1 to TRBJ2-1, with a tentative D call TRBD1 (5 bases). CDR3 length: 14 residues. Germline-derived CDR1 and CDR2 are MNHNS and SASEGT. Trimming removed 2 bases from V and 5 bases from J, with 10 bases in between. Here the CDR3 DNA reads TGTGCCAGCAGTGAACTGGCAGGGAACAATGAGCAGTTCTTC. Translated, it gives CASSELAGNNEQFF.

The chain is built from TRBV10-3 and TRBJ2-1, with 9 bases lining up with TRBD1. Germline lookup yields CDR1 ENHRY and CDR2 SYGVKD. V dropped 4 bases and J dropped 0; count of bases not matched to a gene: 10. CDR3 size: 18 residues. DNA for the CDR3: TGTGCCATCAGTGGGACAGGGGCCCTCAACAGCTCCTACAATGAGCAGTTCTTC. Amino acids: CAISGTGALNSSYNEQFF.

J is TRBJ1-4 and V is TRBV18; D is unclear. The germline V and J ends were trimmed by 2 bases and 7 bases, with 11 bases remaining between them. CDR1 is KGHSH and CDR2 is LQKENI in the germline V gene. CDR3 length equals 14 residues. CDR3 in DNA: TGTGCCAGCTCACCAGACCGGGAGGTTGAAAAACTGTTTTTT. Translated, it gives CASSPDREVEKLFF.

This clonotype was found a few times. V usage is TRBV5-4 and J usage is TRBJ2-1, with TRBD2 matching over 11 bases. The junction had 3 bases not matched to a gene; V was cut back by 4 bases and J by 3 bases. CDR3 length: 15 residues. Germline V gives CDR1 SGHNT, CDR2 YYREEE (reference sequence). The CDR3 here is CASSQTSGGYNEQFF. CDR3 bases: TGTGCCAGCAGCCAAACTAGCGGGGGCTACAATGAGCAGTTCTTC.

This clonotype was seen more than once but under ten times. The chain links TRBV7-3 to TRBJ2-3, with 11 bases identical to TRBD2. The V gene end was trimmed by 2 bases and the J gene end by 0 bases; junction bases not matched to a gene: 10. This CDR3 is built from 19 residues. Per germline, CDR1 SGHTA and CDR2 FQGTGA. CDR3 nucleotides: TGTGCCAGCAGCTTAGGTGCGCCGCTAGCGGGGGGCAGCACAGATACGCAGTATTTT. Amino acids: CASSLGAPLAGGSTDTQYF.

This sequence joins TRBV6-1 and TRBJ1-2; D is possibly TRBD1 (5 bases). The CDR3 extends over 11 amino acids. Trimming left V 2 bases short and J 8 bases short, with 6 bases between. CDR1 is MNHNS, CDR2 SASEGT, per germline. For the CDR3, the DNA is TGTGCCAGCAGTGAAAGGGGAGGCTACACCTTC. Amino acids: CASSERGGYTF.

The chain is built from TRBV19 and TRBJ1-6, with 9 bases that match TRBD1. Germline V gene lookup returns CDR1 LNHDA and CDR2 SQIVND (reference sequence). V trimming: 9 bases; J trimming: 6 bases; junction bases outside the gene matches: 6. The CDR3 covers 14 residues. Written as DNA, the CDR3 is TGTGCCAGCGAGGACAGGGGATTTAATTCACCCCTCCACTTT. It yields the protein CASEDRGFNSPLHF.

The chain joins TRBV7-2 to TRBJ2-7; possible D gene TRBD2, 6 bases. Per the germline V gene, CDR1 is SGHTA and CDR2 is FQGNSA. The CDR3 consists of 13 residues. V lost 4 bases to trimming and J lost 5 bases, with 12 bases between them. The CDR3 spells CASSSTSTHEQYF. The DNA of the CDR3 is TGTGCCAGCAGCTCGACTAGTACCCACGAGCAGTACTTC.

The chain combines TRBV20-1 with TRBJ2-1; 12 bases align to TRBD2. Trimming removed 2 bases from V and 16 bases from J; junction bases left unmatched: 6. The CDR3 spans 12 residues. CDR1 is DFQATT and CDR2 is SNEGSKA in the germline V gene (reference sequence). The CDR3 DNA sequence: TGCAGTGCTAGACTCACTAGCGGGAGGCTATTCTTC. Translated, it gives CSARLTSGRLFF.

The genes are TRBV2 and TRBJ2-5, with D perhaps TRBD2 (6 bases). The CDR3 extends over 15 amino acids. V dropped 6 bases and J dropped 3 bases, with 17 bases sitting between them. The V gene's germline CDR1 is SNHLY and CDR2 FYNNEI. CDR3 region: CASSPEGRQKETQYF. The CDR3, as DNA: TGTGCCAGCAGCCCGGAGGGAAGGCAGAAAGAGACCCAGTACTTC.

Only a few counts were recorded for this clonotype. The rearrangement links TRBV6-6 to TRBJ1-2; D gene uncertain. The CDR3 totals 11 residues. Germline loops: CDR1 MNHNY, CDR2 SVGAGI (reference sequence). The germline V and J ends were trimmed by 2 bases and 6 bases, with 4 bases remaining between them. The CDR3 coding sequence is TGTGCCAGCAGTTACGCCGATGGCTACACCTTC. This gives the protein CASSYADGYTF.